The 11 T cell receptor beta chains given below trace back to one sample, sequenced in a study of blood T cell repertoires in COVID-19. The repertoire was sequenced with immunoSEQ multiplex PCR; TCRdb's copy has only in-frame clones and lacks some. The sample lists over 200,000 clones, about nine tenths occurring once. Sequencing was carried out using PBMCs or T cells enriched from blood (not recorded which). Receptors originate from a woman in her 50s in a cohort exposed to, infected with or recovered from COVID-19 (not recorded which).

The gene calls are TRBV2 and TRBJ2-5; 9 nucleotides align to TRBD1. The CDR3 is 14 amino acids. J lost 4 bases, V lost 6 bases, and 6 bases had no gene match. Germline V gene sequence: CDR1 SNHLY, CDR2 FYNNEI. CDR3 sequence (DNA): TGTGCCAGCAGACAGGGGGCGCCGAGAGAGACCCAGTACTTC. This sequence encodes CASRQGAPRETQYF.

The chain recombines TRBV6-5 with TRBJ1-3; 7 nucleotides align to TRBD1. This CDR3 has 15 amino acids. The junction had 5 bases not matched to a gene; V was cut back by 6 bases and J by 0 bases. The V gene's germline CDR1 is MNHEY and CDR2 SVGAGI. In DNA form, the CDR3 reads TGTGCCAGCAGGGCGGGACAGAGCTCTGGAAACACCATATATTTT. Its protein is CASRAGQSSGNTIYF.

The CDR3 spells CSAVAAESAFF. The CDR3 DNA reads as TGCAGCGCAGTAGCCGCTGAGTCGGCTTTCTTT. V is TRBV29-1 and J is TRBJ1-1; no clear D gene. CDR3 length: 11 residues. In germline, CDR1 is SQVTM, CDR2 ANQGSEA. Trimming removed 7 bases from V and 11 bases from J, with 17 bases in between.

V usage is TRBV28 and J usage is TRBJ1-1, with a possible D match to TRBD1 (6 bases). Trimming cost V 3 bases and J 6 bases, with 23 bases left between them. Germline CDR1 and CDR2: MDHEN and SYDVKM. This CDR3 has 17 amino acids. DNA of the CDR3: TGTGCCAGCAGTTTTTTGTTCGGTGCCAGGGGAGAGGCTGAAGCTTTCTTT. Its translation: CASSFLFGARGEAEAFF.

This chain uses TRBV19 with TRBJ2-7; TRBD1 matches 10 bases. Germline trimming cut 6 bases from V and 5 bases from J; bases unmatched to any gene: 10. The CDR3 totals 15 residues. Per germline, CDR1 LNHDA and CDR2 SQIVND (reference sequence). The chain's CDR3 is CASSRSGTGAHEQYF. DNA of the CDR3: TGTGCCAGTAGCCGCTCCGGGACAGGGGCCCACGAGCAGTACTTC.

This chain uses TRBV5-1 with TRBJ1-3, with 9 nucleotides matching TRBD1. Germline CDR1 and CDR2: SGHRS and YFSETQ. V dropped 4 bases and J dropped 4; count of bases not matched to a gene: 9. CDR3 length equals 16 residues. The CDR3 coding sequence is TGCGCCAGCAGCACCGGGGACAGGGTTAGAGGAAACACCATATATTTT. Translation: CASSTGDRVRGNTIYF. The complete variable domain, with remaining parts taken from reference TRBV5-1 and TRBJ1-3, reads KAGVTQTPRYLIKTRGQQVTLSCSPISGHRSVSWYQQTPGQGLQFLFEYFSETQRNKGNFPGRFSGRQFSNSRSEMNVSTLELGDSALYLCASSTGDRVRGNTIYFGEGSWLTVV.

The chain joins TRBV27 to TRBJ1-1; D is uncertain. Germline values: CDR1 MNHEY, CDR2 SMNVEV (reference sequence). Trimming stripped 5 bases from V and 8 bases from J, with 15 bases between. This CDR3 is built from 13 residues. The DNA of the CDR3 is TGTGCCAGCAGTCGAGGTTTGGCGTTCGAAGCTTTCTTT. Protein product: CASSRGLAFEAFF.

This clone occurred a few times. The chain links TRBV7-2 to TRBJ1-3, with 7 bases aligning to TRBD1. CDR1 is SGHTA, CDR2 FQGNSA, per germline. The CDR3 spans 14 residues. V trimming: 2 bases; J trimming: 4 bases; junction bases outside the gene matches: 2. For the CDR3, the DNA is TGTGCCAGCAGCTTACAGACAGGGGGAAACACCATATATTTT. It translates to CASSLQTGGNTIYF.

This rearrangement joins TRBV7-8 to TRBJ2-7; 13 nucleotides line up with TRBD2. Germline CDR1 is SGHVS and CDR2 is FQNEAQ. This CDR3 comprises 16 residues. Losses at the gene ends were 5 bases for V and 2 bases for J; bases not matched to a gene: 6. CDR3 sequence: CASSDWTSGGTYEQYF. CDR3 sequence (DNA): TGTGCCAGCAGCGACTGGACTAGCGGGGGAACCTACGAGCAGTACTTC.

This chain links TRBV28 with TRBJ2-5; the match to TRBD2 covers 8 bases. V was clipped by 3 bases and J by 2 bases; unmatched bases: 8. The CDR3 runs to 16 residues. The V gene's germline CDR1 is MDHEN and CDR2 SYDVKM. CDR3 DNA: TGTGCCAGCAGTTTCGGGGGGGCAGGGACTCAAGAGACCCAGTACTTC. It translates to CASSFGGAGTQETQYF.

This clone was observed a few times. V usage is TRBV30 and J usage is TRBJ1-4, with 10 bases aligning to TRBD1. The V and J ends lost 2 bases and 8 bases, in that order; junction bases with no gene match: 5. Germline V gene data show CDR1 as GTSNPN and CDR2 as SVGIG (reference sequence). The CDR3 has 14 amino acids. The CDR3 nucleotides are TGTGCCTGGAGTTGGACAGGGGGGCGCGAAAAACTGTTTTTT. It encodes CAWSWTGGREKLFF.